This T cell receptor (beta chain) stems from a study of metastatic and nonmetastatic thyroid tumors. Findings and caveats of the study: According to reports, the diversity of TCR beta was significantly higher in malignant thyroid tumors than in benign nodules, and this held in both blood and tumor samples.

Ten or more counts support this clone. Its antigen is undetermined. This may stem from a read error, because a much larger clone lies one nucleotide away. Other DNA sequences in the same sample also yield this CDR3. No treatment of any kind had been given to any patient before thyroid surgery. Original handling: The study took CDR3 differences across clinicopathological groups and made a distant-metastasis classifier for papillary thyroid cancer from them. TCRdb re-processed the PCR reads through MiXCR. TCRdb's processing, not the authors' own work, is the source of the V and J calls. The table has about 41,000 clones, 24% seen once. The CDR3 extends over 15 amino acids. V lost 6 bases, J lost 6 bases, and 10 bases stayed unmatched.

The J gene is TRBJ2-3, the V gene TRBV12-3 or TRBV12-4; 9 nucleotides agree with TRBD2. This receptor was taken from a female donor with papillary thyroid cancer or a benign thyroid nodule (not recorded which). Some clones in this sample may be carry-over from other donors' samples. Sequenced material: tumor tissue. CDR3 coding DNA: TGTGCCAGCAGCTTGGGCCTAGCGGGGTTGGATACGCAGTATTTT. Protein sequence: CASSLGLAGLDTQYF.